The rows below give T cell receptor beta chains drawn from one sample of a study of T cell responses to AZD1222 COVID-19 vaccine. Assay: immunoSEQ multiplex PCR; the TCRdb copy retains only in-frame clones and omits some. Of about 42,000 clones listed, approximately 89% were seen once; the top ten hold roughly 25%. Here the sequenced sample was peripheral blood, taken 28 days after the second AZD1222 dose. The receptors derive from an adult who received the AZD1222 COVID-19 vaccine. The CDR3 runs from the conserved cysteine through the conserved F or W.

>TRBV2|TRBJ1-6
CAGAGDRVNSPLHF
>TRBV7-2|TRBJ2-7
CASSGRDRGKYF
>TRBV7-2|TRBJ2-1
CASSLAKGHEQFF
>TRBV9|TRBJ2-5
CASSVAPGTSGGALETQYF
>TRBV10-1|TRBJ2-3
CASSESTRLAGGTDTQYF
>TRBV6-5|TRBJ1-4
CATKAGSTNEKLFF
>TRBV7-9|TRBJ1-6
CASSLDGGNSPLHF
>TRBV7-2|TRBJ1-4
CASSLMTGQLEKLFF
>TRBV7-2|TRBJ2-2
CASSSGGPGTGELFF
>TRBV5-6|TRBJ2-3
CASSLLQGTDTQYF
>TRBV30|TRBJ1-6
CAWSGGGRRMIHF